The 21 T cell receptor beta chains in this list originate from one sample, sequenced in a study of graft-versus-host responses after intestinal transplantation. Assay: immunoSEQ multiplex PCR; the TCRdb copy retains only in-frame clones and omits some. The table records some 40,000 clones, around 90% of them present only once. To release intraepithelial and lamina propria lymphocytes, the graft tissue was processed. Sequences were derived from ileum tissue, sampled 200 to 210 days after intestinal transplant. Every receptor here comes from a human patient who received an intestinal transplant, so some T cells may come from the graft donor.

V is TRBV19 and J is TRBJ1-6; no clear D gene. The CDR3 totals 13 residues. Germline-derived CDR1 and CDR2 are LNHDA and SQIVND (reference sequence). V was shortened by 7 bases and J by 9 bases, with 13 bases between the two germline ends. CDR3 sequence (DNA): TGTGCCAGTACGACCCGGGTGGGTTCACCCCTCCACTTT. Translating gives CASTTRVGSPLHF.

The sample holds a few counts of this clone. The chain links TRBV15 to TRBJ1-5; no reliable D call. The CDR3 is made up of 13 amino acids. Trimming removed 0 bases at V and 13 bases at J, with 13 bases between. Germline lookup yields CDR1 LNHNV and CDR2 YYDKDF (reference sequence). The CDR3 protein is CATSRDQMADQHF. The CDR3 region has the DNA TGTGCCACCAGCAGAGATCAGATGGCAGATCAGCATTTT. The full variable domain, with the rest looked up from reference TRBV15 and TRBJ1-5, is DAMVIQNPRYQVTQFGKPVTLSCSQTLNHNVMYWYQQKSSQAPKLLFHYYDKDFNNEADTPDNFQSRRPNTSFCFLDIRSPGLGDTAMYLCATSRDQMADQHFGDGTRLSIL.

This chain links TRBV7-2 with TRBJ2-7; D might be TRBD2 (6 bases). The CDR3 is 16 residues long. Looked up from germline, CDR1 is SGHTA and CDR2 is FQGNSA. The V end lost 3 bases, the J end lost 2 bases, and 17 bases lay between the germline ends. CDR3 sequence (DNA): TGTGCCAGCAGCTTCCGCGCTGCTAGCGTAGCCTACGAGCAGTACTTC. As protein: CASSFRAASVAYEQYF.

This rearrangement joins TRBV9 to TRBJ2-1; D unresolved. V lost 0 bases and J lost 9, with 4 bases in between. The length of the CDR3 is 11 residues. CDR1 is SGDLS and CDR2 is YYNGEE in the germline V gene. The chain's CDR3 is CASSVGGEQFF. In nucleotides, the CDR3 is TGTGCCAGCAGCGTAGGCGGTGAGCAGTTCTTC.

The chain has TRBV2 and TRBJ2-2; no firm D call. The CDR3 runs to 13 residues. The germline gives CDR1 SNHLY, CDR2 FYNNEI. V shed 5 bases and J shed 0 bases, with 4 bases lying between them. DNA for the CDR3: TGTGCCAGCAGTTTACCGAACACCGGGGAGCTGTTTTTT. Translated, it gives CASSLPNTGELFF.

V usage is TRBV7-6 and J usage is TRBJ2-3; weak D call: TRBD1 (6 bases). Germline CDR1 reads SGHVS; CDR2 reads FNYEAQ. The CDR3 length is 13 residues. Trimming cost V 0 bases and J 9 bases, with 10 bases left between them. CDR3 bases: TGTGCCAGCAGCTTAGCATCAGGGGACACGCAGTATTTT. This gives the protein CASSLASGDTQYF. Looking up the rest from reference TRBV7-6 and TRBJ2-3 gives the full variable domain: GAGVSQSPRYKVTKRGQDVALRCDPISGHVSLYWYRQALGQGPEFLTYFNYEAQQDKSGLPNDRFSAERPEGSISTLTIQRTEQRDSAMYRCASSLASGDTQYFGPGTRLTVL.

The chain has TRBV12-2 and TRBJ2-7; TRBD2 reflects the table's D call only, with no check against the DNA. TRBV12-2 is designated a pseudogene. CDR3 length equals 18 residues. CDR3 amino acids: CASRLERAGRFSSYEQYF. CDR3 bases: TGTGCAAGTCGCTTAGAGCGGGCAGGGCGATTTAGCTCCTACGAGCAGTACTTC.

The chain uses TRBV27 and TRBJ2-7, with 7 positions matching TRBD2. The CDR3 is 16 residues long. Trimming took 5 bases from V and 0 from J; bases not matched to a gene: 10. Germline lookup yields CDR1 MNHEY and CDR2 SMNVEV (reference sequence). The CDR3 bases are TGTGCCAGCAGTCTCCTTGGGGGGGTGAGCTCCTACGAGCAGTACTTC. It encodes CASSLLGGVSSYEQYF.

The chain uses TRBV28 and TRBJ2-7; D possibly corresponds to TRBD1 (6 bases). Per germline, CDR1 MDHEN and CDR2 SYDVKM. V was cut by 3 bases and J by 3 bases, with 6 bases left in between. The CDR3 contains 12 residues. This CDR3 is CASSFRGYEQYF. CDR3 nucleotides: TGTGCCAGCAGTTTCAGGGGCTACGAGCAGTACTTC. Looking up the rest from reference TRBV28 and TRBJ2-7 gives the full variable domain: DVKVTQSSRYLVKRTGEKVFLECVQDMDHENMFWYRQDPGLGLRLIYFSYDVKMKEKGDIPEGYSVSREKKERFSLILESASTNQTSMYLCASSFRGYEQYFGPGTRLTVT.

V usage is TRBV28 and J usage is TRBJ1-6; 7 bases map to TRBD1. Losses at the gene ends were 6 bases for V and 10 bases for J; bases not matched to a gene: 12. This CDR3 has 15 amino acids. Per germline, CDR1 MDHEN and CDR2 SYDVKM. CDR3 loop: CASSPTGPLGSPLHF. The CDR3 nucleotides are TGTGCCAGCAGCCCGACAGGGCCCCTTGGATCACCCCTCCACTTT.

This sequence joins TRBV9 and TRBJ2-3; the D gene is possibly TRBD1 (6 bases). This CDR3 has 15 amino acids. Trimming took off 2 bases at V and 2 bases at J, with 12 bases between the two ends. The germline gives CDR1 SGDLS, CDR2 YYNGEE. CDR3 in amino acids: CASSVRQEFTDTQYF. The CDR3 DNA reads as TGTGCCAGCAGCGTCCGACAGGAATTCACAGATACGCAGTATTTT.

The count of this clone is one. This chain uses TRBV2 with TRBJ1-1; the D is unclear. V lost 6 bases and J lost 4, with 9 bases in between. Germline V CDR1 and CDR2: SNHLY, FYNNEI. There are 12 residues in the CDR3. CDR3 nucleotide sequence: TGTGCCAGCAGCCGAGGTTTCACTGAAGCTTTCTTT. Translated: CASSRGFTEAFF.

J is TRBJ2-1 and V is TRBV11-2, with unresolved D. Trimming stripped 5 bases from V and 1 base from J, with 12 bases between. CDR1 SGHAT and CDR2 FQNNGV come from the germline V gene. The CDR3 is 15 amino acids. The CDR3 DNA is TGTGCCAGCAGCCCCTACTTTTTATCCTACAATGAGCAGTTCTTC. Its protein is CASSPYFLSYNEQFF.

This clone is a singleton in its sample. The V and J genes are TRBV7-2 and TRBJ2-1; a weak D match, TRBD2 (5 bases). Germline V gene sequence: CDR1 SGHTA, CDR2 FQGNSA. The CDR3 has 11 amino acids. V lost 5 bases and J 10 bases, leaving 9 bases between the germline ends. CDR3 DNA: TGTGCCAGCAGCCAACTAGTCGAGCAGTTCTTC. Protein: CASSQLVEQFF.

The J gene is TRBJ2-1, the V gene TRBV5-1, with TRBD2 matching 7 bases. There are 14 residues in the CDR3. Germline values: CDR1 SGHRS, CDR2 YFSETQ. J was trimmed by 1 base and V by 7 bases; bases with no gene match: 5. The CDR3 bases are TGCGCCAGCGGGGGGGGAGGATCCTACAATGAGCAGTTCTTC. Amino acid sequence: CASGGGGSYNEQFF.

The chain carries TRBV2 and TRBJ1-2; possible D gene TRBD1, 5 bases. CDR3 length: 13 amino acids. V lost 3 bases and J lost 8, with 13 bases in between. In germline, CDR1 is SNHLY, CDR2 FYNNEI. In DNA, the CDR3 is TGTGCCAGCAGTGATTGGGGGATCCACGGCTACACCTTC. It translates to CASSDWGIHGYTF.

The chain couples TRBV9 to TRBJ2-5; D not resolved. Trimming took 3 bases from V and 3 from J, leaving 9 bases between them. CDR3 length: 13 amino acids. Per the germline V gene, CDR1 is SGDLS and CDR2 is YYNGEE. In DNA form, the CDR3 reads TGTGCCAGCAGCGCCTTCGGAGAAGAGACCCAGTACTTC. This gives the protein CASSAFGEETQYF.

The CDR3 region is CASSADGTSYEQYF. CDR3 DNA: TGTGCCAGCAGCGCTGACGGGACGAGTTACGAGCAGTACTTC. V and J are TRBV6-1 and TRBJ2-7, with D perhaps TRBD1 or TRBD2 (5 bases each). This CDR3 region has 14 residues. CDR1 and CDR2 (germline): MNHNS, SASEGT. Trimming left V 6 bases short and J 4 bases short, with 16 bases between.

The CDR3 DNA reads TGTGCCACCACCCCGGGACTAGCGCTCGGGGAGCTGTTTTTT. Translating it yields CATTPGLALGELFF. The rearrangement joins TRBV15 to TRBJ2-2, with 10 bases lining up with TRBD2. Germline CDR1 is LNHNV and CDR2 is YYDKDF (reference sequence). This CDR3 spans 14 amino acids. With 7 bases clipped from V and 7 bases from J, the junction kept 6 bases outside the gene matches.

The chain links TRBV7-6 to TRBJ2-1, with 7 bases lining up with TRBD2. Germline V lookup: CDR1 SGHVS, CDR2 FNYEAQ. V lost 1 base and J lost 2; bases outside the gene matches: 2. This CDR3 contains 15 residues. CDR3 residues: CASSLELAAYNEQFF. CDR3 DNA: TGTGCCAGCAGCTTAGAGCTAGCGGCCTACAATGAGCAGTTCTTC.

V gene TRBV9 combines with J gene TRBJ2-1; D not certain. The CDR3 has 11 residues. Per the germline V gene, CDR1 is SGDLS and CDR2 is YYNGEE. V was cut by 3 bases and J by 12 bases, with 10 bases left in between. This CDR3 reads CASSAEVGQFF. For the CDR3, the DNA is TGTGCCAGCAGCGCGGAAGTCGGGCAGTTCTTC.